This T cell receptor (beta chain) was found in a study of blood T cell repertoires in COVID-19 (dated by TCRdb to 2018 to 2021). Broadly, across the study: Collaborator samples came from the United States, Italy and Spain and covered acute and convalescent phases of COVID-19. The material from the prospective study consisted of cDNA or gDNA derived from T cells, B-cell-depleted T cells, or PBMCs. Where available, HLA class I and class II types were obtained from metadata supplied by the sample provider rather than from assay-based typing. A de-identified subject ID, COVID-19 status, age in years and sex were almost always included in the sample metadata. The repertoires were released in a freely available public database meant as a resource for research on the immune response to SARS-CoV-2. Samples came from the ongoing ImmuneRACE study (first 160 participants) plus 1,254 subjects from 6 global collaborators. Deeply sampled blood TCRbeta repertoires from subjects exposed to, actively infected with, or recovered from COVID-19 were included in the dataset. The paper's findings and limits, for the study overall: The quantity of clinical and demographic metadata differed by source and by participant and was supplied without curation.

From its cysteine to its phenylalanine, the CDR3 spans 14 amino acids. Kept here is only the CDR3 DNA, which spans 42 bases and is read in frame from base 1. Between the V and J ends, shortened by 4 bases and 7 bases respectively, the junction contains 14 bases. CDR1 and CDR2 (SNHLY, FYNNEI) derive from the germline V gene. Points on this clone: Its antigen remains unidentified. No per-base quality is available; no much larger clone lies one base away.

The immunoSEQ Assay, a bias-controlled multiplex PCR, was used to amplify TCRbeta CDR3 regions from genomic DNA. Regarding the original processing steps: The number of nucleated cells in each sample was estimated from the amplification of reference gene primers within the assay. Sequence reads were collapsed and filtered to measure the absolute abundance of every unique TCRbeta CDR3 rearrangement. Productive Simpson clonality was computed per sample as the square root of Simpson's diversity index over productive rearrangements. TCRdb took this table from immuneACCESS and kept in-frame rearrangements with V and J called. Such tables lack part of the clones; where checked against another copy, unresolved V genes explain under half of the gap, and the rest is unexplained. V and J calls and clone size are those listed in that table; D and trimming were worked out from the DNA. The sample data list around 450,000 clones, and about 89% of these were observed just once. 4.3% of the sample goes to the ten largest clones.

Each collaborating institution followed its own protocols to collect whole blood in K2EDTA tubes. Collaborator samples were shipped for TCRbeta analysis as frozen whole blood, isolated PBMCs, or DNA extracted from either sample type. The source of this sequence is a woman in her twenties or thirties with acute or convalescent COVID-19. Sequenced material: peripheral blood. The chain is made from TRBV2 and TRBJ2-1; TRBD2 is a possible D gene, resting on 7 matching bases. The nucleotide sequence reads as follows: TGTGCCAGCAGTGCCTCGGCGGGGGCGAATGAGCAGTTCTTC. Its protein product is CASSASAGANEQFF.